A single sample is the source of the 6 T cell receptor beta chains below, sequenced in a study of cytomegalovirus exposure and HLA in healthy donors. Measured with immunoSEQ multiplex PCR; TCRdb has only the in-frame clones, and not every one. The table records nearly 200,000 clones, roughly 82% of them present only once. The source material was PBMCs. The receptors stem from a woman under 40 in good health and CMV-seropositive.

The V gene is TRBV6-6, the J gene TRBJ1-4, with 11 bases lining up with TRBD1. Germline CDR1 reads MNHNY; CDR2 reads SVGAGI (reference sequence). Trimming cost V 4 bases and J 6 bases; bases outside gene matches: 1. The CDR3 has 14 residues. The CDR3 bases are TGTGCCAGCAGTTGGGGACAGGGGGATGAAAAACTGTTTTTT. Translation: CASSWGQGDEKLFF.

V is TRBV2 and J is TRBJ1-2; D unclear. Trimming took off 2 bases at V and 4 bases at J, with 17 bases between the two ends. Looked up from germline, CDR1 is SNHLY and CDR2 is FYNNEI. The CDR3 is made up of 16 amino acids. The CDR3 is CASSESGAPGRYGYTF. Here the CDR3 DNA reads TGTGCCAGCAGTGAAAGTGGAGCGCCCGGCCGCTATGGCTACACCTTC.

This clone occurred a few times. The chain joins TRBV28 to TRBJ2-5, with 7 nucleotides matching TRBD1. Unmatched junction bases numbered 7, after V lost 5 bases and J lost 1 base. This CDR3 spans 15 amino acids. Per germline, CDR1 MDHEN and CDR2 SYDVKM. This chain's CDR3 is CASSRPDRLQETQYF. In DNA, the CDR3 is TGTGCCAGCAGTCGGCCGGACAGGCTCCAAGAGACCCAGTACTTC.

Written as DNA, the CDR3 is TGTGCCAGCAGTGAAGGTGAAAGCGGGAGATCGACCTTTTTTCGGCATACGCAGTATTTT. Translation gives CASSEGESGRSTFFRHTQYF. The chain employs TRBV6-1 and TRBJ2-3, with 8 bases lining up with TRBD2. Germline V gene lookup returns CDR1 MNHNS and CDR2 SASEGT. The CDR3 extends over 20 amino acids. J was trimmed by 7 bases and V by 1 base; bases with no gene match: 22.

The chain joins TRBV5-1 to TRBJ1-1; no definite D call. The CDR3 contains 16 residues. CDR1 is SGHRS and CDR2 is YFSETQ in the germline V gene. Trimming removed 0 bases at V and 2 bases at J, with 14 bases between. The CDR3 region has the DNA TGCGCCAGCAGCTTGGTTACCGGGAATTCTAACACTGAAGCTTTCTTT. It yields the protein CASSLVTGNSNTEAFF.

This clone was detected a few times. The J gene is TRBJ1-2, the V gene TRBV11-3; 8 bases agree with TRBD1. Looked up from germline, CDR1 is SGHNT and CDR2 is YENEEA. Trimming at V came to 5 bases and at J to 4 bases, leaving 3 bases not matched to a gene. This CDR3 spans 13 amino acids. CDR3 nucleotides: TGTGCCAGCAGCCTTGACAGGGGCTATGGCTACACCTTC. Its protein is CASSLDRGYGYTF. The variable domain in full, with the rest retrieved from reference TRBV11-3 and TRBJ1-2, is EAGVVQSPRYKIIEKKQPVAFWCNPISGHNTLYWYLQNLGQGPELLIRYENEEAVDDSQLPKDRFSAERLKGVDSTLKIQPAELGDSAVYLCASSLDRGYGYTFGSGTRLTVV.